The 2 T cell receptor beta chains below all came from one sample that was sequenced in a study of shared clonotypes between healthy human individuals. Clones were read by immunoSEQ multiplex PCR, and TCRdb kept only the in-frame ones, dropping some. The sample gives roughly 500,000 clones, 90% to 96% of which show up once; approximately 0.06% is in the top ten. Sequences were obtained from naive CD4+ T cells sorted from blood. Described subset: CD45RA+ positively selected. Receptors were obtained from a woman aged 30 to 39 in good health.

The CDR3 DNA reads as TGTGCCAGCAGCTTAGATCCTAGGTACAATGAGCAGTTCTTC. Its translation is CASSLDPRYNEQFF. This chain joins TRBV11-3 and TRBJ2-1; D unclear. This CDR3 spans 14 amino acids. V lost 0 bases to trimming and J lost 4 bases, with 7 bases between them. Germline assignment: CDR1 SGHNT and CDR2 YENEEA. Variable domain in full (rest from reference TRBV11-3 and TRBJ2-1): EAGVVQSPRYKIIEKKQPVAFWCNPISGHNTLYWYLQNLGQGPELLIRYENEEAVDDSQLPKDRFSAERLKGVDSTLKIQPAELGDSAVYLCASSLDPRYNEQFFGPGTRLTVL.

The chain employs TRBV5-1 and TRBJ2-5; D is possibly TRBD1 (5 bases). The CDR3 is 13 amino acids. In germline, CDR1 is SGHRS, CDR2 YFSETQ. The V end lost 4 bases, the J end lost 5 bases, and 12 bases lay between the germline ends. The CDR3 nucleotides read TGCGCCAGCAGCGGGGCCGATCTGGAGACCCAGTACTTC. Amino acid sequence: CASSGADLETQYF. Combining the CDR3 with reference TRBV5-1 and TRBJ2-5 gives the whole variable domain KAGVTQTPRYLIKTRGQQVTLSCSPISGHRSVSWYQQTPGQGLQFLFEYFSETQRNKGNFPGRFSGRQFSNSRSEMNVSTLELGDSALYLCASSGADLETQYFGPGTRLLVL.